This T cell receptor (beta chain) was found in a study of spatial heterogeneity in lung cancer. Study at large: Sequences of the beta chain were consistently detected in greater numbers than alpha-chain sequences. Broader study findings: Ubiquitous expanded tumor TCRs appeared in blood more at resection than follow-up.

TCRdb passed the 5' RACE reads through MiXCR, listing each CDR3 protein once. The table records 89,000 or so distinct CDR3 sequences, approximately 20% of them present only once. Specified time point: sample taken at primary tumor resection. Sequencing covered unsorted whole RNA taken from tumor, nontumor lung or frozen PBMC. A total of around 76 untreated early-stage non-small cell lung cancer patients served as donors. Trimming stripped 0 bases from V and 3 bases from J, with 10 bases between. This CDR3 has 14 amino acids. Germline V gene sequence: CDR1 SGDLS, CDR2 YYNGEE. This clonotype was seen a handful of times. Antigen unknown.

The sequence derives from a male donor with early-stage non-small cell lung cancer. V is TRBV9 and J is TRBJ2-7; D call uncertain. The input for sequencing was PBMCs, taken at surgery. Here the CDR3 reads CASSVDLGGYEQYF. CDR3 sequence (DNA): TGTGCCAGCAGCGTAGATCTGGGTGGCTACGAGCAGTACTTC.